The clone carrying this TCR beta chain was seen once. The antigen is undetermined. The data are from a study of blood T cell dynamics during melanoma immunotherapy. The V end lost 8 bases, the J end lost 9 bases, and 8 bases lay between the germline ends. The V gene's germline CDR1 is LNHDA and CDR2 SQIVND (reference sequence). The CDR3 is 10 amino acids. The study, taken as a whole, reports: Whether repertoire-driving clones were melanoma-specific could not be determined.

Time point in this sample: week 3, after first cycle of checkpoint inhibitor. Measured with immunoSEQ multiplex PCR; TCRdb has only the in-frame clones, and not every one. This sample has about 15,000 clones; 92% occur once, and the top ten carry 0.7% to 0.95%. The rearrangement uses TRBV19 and TRBJ1-5; no firm D call. The source is a human donor with melanoma. This sample comprised blood, obtained from a patient treated with checkpoint blockade. In nucleotides, the CDR3 is TGTGCCAGTTACGGGCCGCCCCAGCATTTT. Its translation: CASYGPPQHF.